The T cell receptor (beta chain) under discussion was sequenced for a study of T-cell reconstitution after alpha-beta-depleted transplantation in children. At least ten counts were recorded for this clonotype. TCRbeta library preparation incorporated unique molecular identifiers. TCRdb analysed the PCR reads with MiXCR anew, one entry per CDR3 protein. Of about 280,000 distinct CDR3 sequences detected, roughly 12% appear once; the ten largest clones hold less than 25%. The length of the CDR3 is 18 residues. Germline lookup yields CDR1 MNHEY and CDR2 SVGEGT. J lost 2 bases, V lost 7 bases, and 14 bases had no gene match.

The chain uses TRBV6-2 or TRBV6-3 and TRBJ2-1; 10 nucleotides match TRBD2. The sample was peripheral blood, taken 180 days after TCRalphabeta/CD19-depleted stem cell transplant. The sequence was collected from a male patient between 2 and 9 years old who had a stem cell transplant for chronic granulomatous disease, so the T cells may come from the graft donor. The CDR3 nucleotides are TGTGCCAGCAACCCTGGGAGGCTAGCGGGAGCCGCCTACAATGAGCAGTTCTTC. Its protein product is CASNPGRLAGAAYNEQFF.